This T cell receptor beta chain was sequenced for a study of human T cells and chemical hapten exposure. Authors' processing steps: From around 20,000 to 690,000 TCRs were found per sample, with a median of 95,638. TCRdb independently ran MiXCR on the RACE reads; one entry per CDR3 protein. TCRdb assigned the V and J calls; the authors' analysis was not used. The data hold about 380,000 distinct CDR3 sequences, with around 4.8% observed a single time. Germline V gene data show CDR1 as MNHNS and CDR2 as SASEGT. The CDR3 length is 15 residues. V was trimmed by 4 bases and J by 1 base, leaving 13 bases between them. Time point given: patch test 1, 2 weeks after DPC sensitization. As for treatment: therapeutic diphenylcyclopropenone sensitization with weekly scalp DPC.

The J gene is TRBJ1-1, the V gene TRBV6-1; D unclear. This material consisted of whole blood, taken in connection with sensitization to the hapten diphenylcyclopropenone (DPC). This receptor was taken from a woman aged 45-60 years with alopecia areata. Some clones in this sample may be carry-over from other donors' samples. For the CDR3, the DNA is TGTGCCAGCAGTGTGTCCGCCAGTGCGAACACTGAAGCTTTCTTT. It encodes CASSVSASANTEAFF.